A selection of T cell receptor beta chains follows, all from one sample in a study of blood T cell repertoires in COVID-19. Assay used: immunoSEQ multiplex PCR; TCRdb lists only in-frame clones, some missing. Of 160,000 or so clones detected, just over 90% appear once; the ten largest clones hold roughly 2%. The sequenced sample was peripheral blood. The origin of the receptors is a woman aged 55-70 years with COVID-19, enrolled during active disease. Each CDR3 is given with its conserved first and last residue. The D gene is left open where the match is weak. Expanded clones get a size class; other rows say once, few or many, or leave the size out.

j_call | v_call | d_call | clone_size | cdr3_aa | cdr3_nt
TRBJ1-5 | TRBV6-2/TRBV6-3 | NA | NA | CASSYARGTGNQPQHF | TGTGCCAGCAGTTACGCTCGGGGGACTGGCAATCAGCCCCAGCATTTT
TRBJ1-1 | TRBV19 | TRBD1 | NA | CASSRGWVRDRDTEAFF | TGTGCCAGTAGTAGGGGGTGGGTCCGAGACAGGGACACTGAAGCTTTCTTT
TRBJ2-7 | TRBV29-1 | NA | NA | CSVEELQGDEQYF | TGCAGCGTTGAAGAACTGCAGGGCGACGAGCAGTACTTC
TRBJ2-1 | TRBV7-8 | TRBD1 | NA | CASRETGQAPGEQFF | TGTGCCAGCAGGGAGACTGGACAGGCCCCGGGGGAGCAGTTCTTC
TRBJ1-1 | TRBV10-3 | NA | once | CALRQGLSTEAFF | TGTGCCCTCCGGCAGGGGCTGAGTACTGAAGCTTTCTTT
TRBJ1-4 | TRBV4-2 | TRBD1 | once | CASSQDTGGFNEKLFF | TGTGCCAGCAGCCAAGATACAGGGGGCTTTAATGAAAAACTGTTTTTT
TRBJ1-1 | TRBV5-1 | TRBD1 | NA | CASSLRTGLTEAFF | TGCGCCAGCAGCTTGCGGACAGGGTTAACTGAAGCTTTCTTT
TRBJ2-3 | TRBV6-4 | TRBD2 | NA | CASSVLAGGHTDTQYF | TGTGCCAGCAGCGTCCTAGCGGGGGGGCACACAGATACGCAGTATTTT
TRBJ1-6 | TRBV3-1/TRBV3-2 | TRBD1 | NA | CASSPGQGRRSPLHF | TGTGCCAGCAGCCCCGGACAGGGGAGGAGGTCACCCCTCCACTTT
TRBJ1-5 | TRBV5-8 | TRBD1 | NA | CASSGTGNQPQHF | TGTGCCAGCTCCGGGACAGGCAATCAGCCCCAGCATTTT
TRBJ1-1 | TRBV15 | NA | NA | CATSRDPRVKNTEAFF | TGTGCCACCAGCAGAGATCCTCGGGTTAAGAACACTGAAGCTTTCTTT
TRBJ1-1 | TRBV5-8 | TRBD1 | NA | CASSLHRGLVNTEAFF | TGTGCCAGCAGCTTACACAGGGGGTTGGTGAACACTGAAGCTTTCTTT
TRBJ1-1 | TRBV29-1 | NA | NA | CSVQQGLNTEAFF | TGCAGCGTTCAACAGGGTTTGAACACTGAAGCTTTCTTT
TRBJ1-2 | TRBV29-1 | TRBD1 | NA | CSVEGTGSKGYTF | TGCAGCGTTGAGGGGACAGGCTCTAAAGGCTACACCTTC
TRBJ1-6 | TRBV10-2 | NA | NA | CASSESGGPTLHF | TGCGCCAGCAGTGAGTCTGGCGGCCCAACCCTCCACTTT
TRBJ1-5 | TRBV20-1 | NA | once | CSASDRHNQPQHF | TGCAGTGCTAGTGACAGGCATAATCAGCCCCAGCATTTT
TRBJ2-7 | TRBV5-4 | TRBD1 | NA | CASNPDRGREQYF | TGTGCCAGCAATCCGGACAGGGGGAGGGAGCAGTACTTC
TRBJ2-7 | TRBV28 | NA | NA | CASSGTFSYEQYF | TGTGCCAGCAGTGGGACTTTTTCCTACGAGCAGTACTTC